This entry lists 13 T cell receptor beta chains sequenced from one sample in a study of blood T cell repertoires in COVID-19. The table came from immunoSEQ multiplex PCR; TCRdb's copy has only in-frame clones and leaves some out. The sample carries more than 65,000 clones, 82% recorded once. The sequenced sample consisted of peripheral blood. These receptor sequences come from a woman older than 75 with acute or convalescent COVID-19.

V usage is TRBV19 and J usage is TRBJ1-1; the D is unclear. This CDR3 is built from 14 residues. V was cut by 2 bases and J by 2 bases, with 9 bases left in between. Germline-derived CDR1 and CDR2 are LNHDA and SQIVND (reference sequence). In nucleotides, the CDR3 is TGTGCCAGTAGTATAACCGGGTCAAACACTGAAGCTTTCTTT. It encodes CASSITGSNTEAFF.

This rearrangement joins TRBV28 to TRBJ2-7; possibly TRBD2 for D (5 bases). Germline V gene sequence: CDR1 MDHEN, CDR2 SYDVKM. The V gene lost 3 bases and the J gene lost 2 bases, with 23 bases spanning the gap. CDR3 length: 18 residues. The CDR3, as DNA: TGTGCCAGCAGTTTTGTGTTAGGACTGAGGGTTAGTCCCTACGAGCAGTACTTC. Its protein is CASSFVLGLRVSPYEQYF. The variable domain in full, completed from reference TRBV28 and TRBJ2-7, reads DVKVTQSSRYLVKRTGEKVFLECVQDMDHENMFWYRQDPGLGLRLIYFSYDVKMKEKGDIPEGYSVSREKKERFSLILESASTNQTSMYLCASSFVLGLRVSPYEQYFGPGTRLTVT.

The chain combines TRBV5-4 with TRBJ2-1, with D perhaps TRBD2 (7 bases). Between the trimmed V and J ends, which lost 4 bases and 4 bases, there was a span of 15 bases. CDR1 and CDR2 (germline): SGHNT, YYREEE (reference sequence). The CDR3 extends over 15 amino acids. The DNA for the CDR3 is TGTGCCAGCAGCCGGGGGGCAGATTATTACAATGAGCAGTTCTTC. Translating gives CASSRGADYYNEQFF.

This chain's CDR3 is CASSYGGTATEAFF. The CDR3 DNA reads as TGTGCCAGCAGTTACGGCGGGACAGCCACTGAAGCTTTCTTT. The chain uses TRBV6-5 and TRBJ1-1; 7 bases align to TRBD1. After removal of 2 bases from V and 4 bases from J, the junction contained 4 bases not matched to a gene. Germline V CDR1 and CDR2: MNHEY, SVGAGI. The CDR3 covers 14 residues.

The chain recombines TRBV5-6 with TRBJ2-5; 7 positions agree with TRBD1. CDR3 length: 13 residues. CDR1 is SGHDT and CDR2 is YYEEEE in the germline V gene. With 5 bases clipped from V and 9 bases from J, the junction kept 10 bases outside the gene matches. The chain's CDR3 is CASRPTGVSAQYF. DNA for the CDR3: TGTGCCAGCAGGCCAACAGGGGTGAGTGCCCAGTACTTC.

J is TRBJ2-7 and V is TRBV2, with a weak D call TRBD1 (6 bases). CDR3 size: 13 residues. CDR1 is SNHLY and CDR2 is FYNNEI in the germline V gene. Trimming removed 8 bases from V and 4 bases from J, with 15 bases in between. The CDR3 bases are TGTGCCAGCGGAGTGGGGGCTTCGTACGAGCAGTACTTC. It yields the protein CASGVGASYEQYF.

The chain combines TRBV6-4 with TRBJ2-3; 8 bases match TRBD1. The V segment lost 6 bases and the J segment 4 bases; nucleotides outside the gene matches: 12. Germline V CDR1 and CDR2: MRHNA, SNTAGT. The CDR3 length is 16 residues. The CDR3 is CASSPTGANRADTQYF. For the CDR3, the DNA is TGTGCCAGCAGCCCGACAGGGGCGAACCGGGCAGATACGCAGTATTTT.

This clone was detected a few times. The germline gene is not matched at one end of the junction; a read error may be the cause. The CDR3 here is CASSGTSGKVF. The CDR3 DNA reads TGTGCCAGTAGTGGGACTAGCGGGAAGGTCTTC. This chain links TRBV19 with TRBJ2-1; 13 positions match TRBD2. From germline, CDR1 is LNHDA and CDR2 SQIVND (reference sequence). CDR3 size: 11 residues.

The chain has TRBV28 and TRBJ2-1; D unresolved. Trimming took off 4 bases at V and 3 bases at J, with 13 bases between the two ends. Germline V gene data show CDR1 as MDHEN and CDR2 as SYDVKM. The CDR3 extends over 15 amino acids. CDR3 region: CASSSRRVLYNEQFF. The CDR3 DNA follows: TGTGCCAGCAGTTCCCGACGGGTACTCTACAATGAGCAGTTCTTC.

This rearrangement joins TRBV6-2 or TRBV6-3 to TRBJ1-1; D might be TRBD1 (5 bases). Deletions cut 4 bases from V and 1 base from J, with 10 bases between. The CDR3 runs 14 residues. Germline assignment: CDR1 MNHEY and CDR2 SVGEGT. CDR3 protein: CASSLGGTNTEAFF. The CDR3 DNA is TGTGCCAGCAGTTTGGGGGGAACGAACACTGAAGCTTTCTTT.

V and J are TRBV6-4 and TRBJ2-4; 7 bases are a match to TRBD1. V lost 1 base to trimming and J lost 0 bases; unmatched junction nucleotides: 6. This CDR3 comprises 17 residues. Germline-derived CDR1 and CDR2 are MRHNA and SNTAGT. CDR3 sequence (DNA): TGTGCCAGCAGTGACTTTCCCGGGACAGTAGCCAAAAACATTCAGTACTTC. Residues: CASSDFPGTVAKNIQYF.

This clone was counted a single time. The V and J genes are TRBV7-6 and TRBJ2-7; 12 positions match TRBD2. The CDR3 extends over 16 amino acids. The germline CDR1 and CDR2 sequences are SGHVS and FNYEAQ. Trimming removed 7 bases from V and 2 bases from J; junction bases left unmatched: 9. CDR3 in amino acids: CASKRLAGVLPYEQYF. In DNA form, the CDR3 reads TGTGCCAGCAAGCGACTAGCGGGAGTCCTCCCCTACGAGCAGTACTTC.

The chain employs TRBV11-3 and TRBJ2-7; the match to TRBD2 covers 8 bases. The CDR3 runs to 16 residues. Trimming removed 5 bases from V and 7 bases from J; junction bases left unmatched: 16. Germline V gene sequence: CDR1 SGHNT, CDR2 YENEEA. This CDR3 is CASSPGNGRAGGEQYF. The CDR3 DNA sequence: TGTGCCAGCAGCCCTGGGAACGGGAGGGCCGGCGGAGAGCAGTACTTC.